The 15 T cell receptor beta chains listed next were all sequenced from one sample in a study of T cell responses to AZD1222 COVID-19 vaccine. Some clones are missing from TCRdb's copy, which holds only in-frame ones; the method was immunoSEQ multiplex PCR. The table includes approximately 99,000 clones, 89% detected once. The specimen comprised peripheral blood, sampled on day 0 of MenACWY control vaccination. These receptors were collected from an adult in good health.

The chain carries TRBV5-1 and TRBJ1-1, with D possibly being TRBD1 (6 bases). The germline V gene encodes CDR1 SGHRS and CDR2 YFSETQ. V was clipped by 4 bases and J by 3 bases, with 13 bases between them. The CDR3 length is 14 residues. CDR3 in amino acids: CASSPGDRDTEAFF. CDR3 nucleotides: TGCGCCAGCAGCCCAGGGGACCGGGACACTGAAGCTTTCTTT.

The CDR3 protein is CASSEWDRGLEQYF. The CDR3 DNA reads as TGTGCCAGCAGTGAATGGGACAGAGGTTTGGAGCAGTACTTC. This sequence joins TRBV6-1 and TRBJ2-7; TRBD1 agrees at 7 bases. The germline gives CDR1 MNHNS, CDR2 SASEGT. The junction had 8 bases not matched to a gene; V was cut back by 2 bases and J by 7 bases. This CDR3 is 14 amino acids long.

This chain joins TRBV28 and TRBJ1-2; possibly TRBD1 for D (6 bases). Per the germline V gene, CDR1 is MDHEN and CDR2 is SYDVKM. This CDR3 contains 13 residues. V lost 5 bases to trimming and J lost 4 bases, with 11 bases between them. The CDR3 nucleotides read TGTGCCAGCAGTCCAACGACAGGCTATGGCTACACCTTC. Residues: CASSPTTGYGYTF.

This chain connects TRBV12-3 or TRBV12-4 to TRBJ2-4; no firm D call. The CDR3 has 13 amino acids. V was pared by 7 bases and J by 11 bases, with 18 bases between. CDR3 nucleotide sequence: TGTGCCAGCACCACCCAAGACTTACCTTTTCAGTACTTC. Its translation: CASTTQDLPFQYF.

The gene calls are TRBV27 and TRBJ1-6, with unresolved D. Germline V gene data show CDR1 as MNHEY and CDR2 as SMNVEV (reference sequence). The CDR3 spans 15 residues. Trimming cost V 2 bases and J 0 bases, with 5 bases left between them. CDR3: CASSLDISYNSPLHF. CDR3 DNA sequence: TGTGCCAGCAGTTTAGATATCTCCTATAATTCACCCCTCCACTTT.

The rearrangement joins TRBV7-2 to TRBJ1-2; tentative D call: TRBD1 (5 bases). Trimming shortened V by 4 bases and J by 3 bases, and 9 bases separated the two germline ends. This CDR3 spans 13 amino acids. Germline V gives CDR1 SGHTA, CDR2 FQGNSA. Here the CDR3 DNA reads TGTGCCAGCAGCTGGGACCGGGACTATGGCTACACCTTC. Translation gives CASSWDRDYGYTF.

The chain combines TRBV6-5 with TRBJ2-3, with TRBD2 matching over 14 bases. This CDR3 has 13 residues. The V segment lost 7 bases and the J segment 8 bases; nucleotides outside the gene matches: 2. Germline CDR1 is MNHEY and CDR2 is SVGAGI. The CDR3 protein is CASKGLAGGTQYF. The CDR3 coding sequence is TGTGCCAGCAAAGGACTAGCGGGGGGTACGCAGTATTTT.

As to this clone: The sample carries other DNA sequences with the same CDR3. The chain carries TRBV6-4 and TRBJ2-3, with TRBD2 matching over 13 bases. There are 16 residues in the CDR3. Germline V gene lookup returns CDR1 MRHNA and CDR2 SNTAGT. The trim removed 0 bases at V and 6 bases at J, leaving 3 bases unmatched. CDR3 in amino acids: CASSDSTSGGADTQYF. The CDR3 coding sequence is TGTGCCAGCAGTGACTCCACTAGCGGGGGGGCGGATACGCAGTATTTT.

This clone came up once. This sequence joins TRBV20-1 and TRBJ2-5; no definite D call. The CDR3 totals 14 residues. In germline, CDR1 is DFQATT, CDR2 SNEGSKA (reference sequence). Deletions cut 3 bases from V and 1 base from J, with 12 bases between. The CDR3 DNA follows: TGCAGTGCTAGTAAACAGCCCACCCAAGAGACCCAGTACTTC. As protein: CSASKQPTQETQYF.

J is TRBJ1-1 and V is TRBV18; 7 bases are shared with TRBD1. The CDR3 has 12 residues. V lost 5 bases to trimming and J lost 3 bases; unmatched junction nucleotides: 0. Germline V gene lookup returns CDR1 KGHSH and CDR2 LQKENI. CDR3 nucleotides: TGTGCCAGCTCAGGACAGGACACTGAAGCTTTCTTT. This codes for CASSGQDTEAFF.

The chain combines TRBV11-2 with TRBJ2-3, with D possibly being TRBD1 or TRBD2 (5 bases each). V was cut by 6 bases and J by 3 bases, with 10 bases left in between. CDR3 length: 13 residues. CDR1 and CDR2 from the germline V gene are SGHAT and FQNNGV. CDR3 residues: CASSWDLTDTQYF. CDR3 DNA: TGTGCCAGCAGTTGGGACCTAACAGATACGCAGTATTTT.

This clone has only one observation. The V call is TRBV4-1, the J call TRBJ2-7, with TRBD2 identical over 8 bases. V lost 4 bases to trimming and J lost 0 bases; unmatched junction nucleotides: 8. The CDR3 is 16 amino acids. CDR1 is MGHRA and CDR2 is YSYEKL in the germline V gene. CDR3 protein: CASSRYSGGSSYEQYF. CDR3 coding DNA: TGCGCCAGCAGCCGATACAGCGGGGGAAGCTCCTACGAGCAGTACTTC.

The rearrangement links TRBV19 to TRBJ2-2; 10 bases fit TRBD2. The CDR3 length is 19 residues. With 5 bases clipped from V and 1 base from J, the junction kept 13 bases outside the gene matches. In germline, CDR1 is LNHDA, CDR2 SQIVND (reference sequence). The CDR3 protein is CASSSNMGLAGENTGELFF. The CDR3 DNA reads TGTGCCAGTAGTTCAAACATGGGGCTAGCGGGGGAGAACACCGGGGAGCTGTTTTTT.

The CDR3 region is CSVDDQGMNTEAFF. The DNA for the CDR3 is TGCAGCGTTGATGACCAGGGGATGAACACTGAAGCTTTCTTT. The chain recombines TRBV29-1 with TRBJ1-1, with D possibly matching TRBD1 (6 bases). CDR3 size: 14 residues. Germline V gives CDR1 SQVTM, CDR2 ANQGSEA. Deletions cut 3 bases from V and 0 bases from J, with 11 bases between.

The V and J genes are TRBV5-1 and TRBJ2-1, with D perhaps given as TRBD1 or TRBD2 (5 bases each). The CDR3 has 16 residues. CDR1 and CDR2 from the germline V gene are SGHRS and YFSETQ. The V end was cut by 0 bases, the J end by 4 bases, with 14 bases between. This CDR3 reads CASSLAGHGVYNEQFF. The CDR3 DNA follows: TGCGCCAGCAGCTTGGCGGGGCACGGGGTGTACAATGAGCAGTTCTTC.